This TCR beta chain was profiled in a study of identical twins. Whole-study results and caveats: Invariant T cells like MAIT and iNKT could partly confound the zero-insertion analyses.

This clonotype was counted ten times or more. Its antigen is as yet unknown. V was clipped by 4 bases and J by 4 bases, with 16 bases between them. Germline loops: CDR1 SGHAT, CDR2 FQNNGV. CDR3 size: 15 residues. TCRdb processed the 5' RACE reads anew with MiXCR; each CDR3 protein has one entry. The data show 100,000 to 110,000 distinct CDR3 sequences, just under 6% seen once. The clonotype was recovered from a woman aged 50 to 60 in good health. The chain links TRBV11-2 to TRBJ2-5; a possible D gene is TRBD1 (6 bases). Input material: memory T cells sorted from blood. In nucleotides, the CDR3 is TGTGCCAGCAGCTCACTCAGGGGATTGGCAGAGACCCAGTACTTC. It specifies CASSSLRGLAETQYF.